Presented here are 27 T cell receptor beta chains from one specimen sequenced in a study of identical twins. TCRdb re-called the 5' RACE reads with MiXCR, one entry per CDR3 protein. Altogether 450,000 to 600,000 distinct CDR3 sequences are present, approximately 20% being singletons, with the ten largest covering approximately 0.49%. The same data also went into a second study, on yellow fever vaccine responses in identical twins.

The sequenced material came from CD4+ T cells sorted from blood. Source of these receptors: a woman younger than 35 in good health.

The V and J genes are TRBV10-3 and TRBJ2-7; 8 bases align to TRBD2. The junction had 9 bases not matched to a gene; V was cut back by 1 base and J by 4 bases. The CDR3 consists of 16 residues. Per germline, CDR1 ENHRY and CDR2 SYGVKD. CDR3 sequence reads: CAISELYSGIGYEQYF. The CDR3 DNA sequence: TGTGCCATCAGTGAGTTATATAGCGGGATCGGGTACGAGCAGTACTTC.

This clonotype was seen more than once but under ten times. This rearrangement joins TRBV10-1 to TRBJ2-2, with D perhaps TRBD1 (5 bases). Germline V lookup: CDR1 WNHNN, CDR2 SYGVQD (reference sequence). The CDR3 is 15 amino acids. Trimming removed 6 bases at V and 0 bases at J, with 11 bases between. Here the CDR3 DNA reads TGCGCCAGCAGCCCACAGGTTCCGAACACCGGGGAGCTGTTTTTT. Translated, it gives CASSPQVPNTGELFF.

This clonotype was found a few times. The rearrangement joins TRBV5-1 to TRBJ1-6, with a possible D match to TRBD1 (5 bases). The V end lost 5 bases, the J end lost 6 bases, and 15 bases lay between the germline ends. Germline CDR1 SGHRS, CDR2 YFSETQ. CDR3 size: 15 residues. CDR3 sequence: CASRPSGTANSPLHF. The CDR3 DNA sequence: TGCGCCAGCAGGCCGTCCGGGACTGCTAATTCACCCCTCCACTTT.

This chain uses TRBV7-9 with TRBJ2-1, with D tentatively TRBD2 (7 bases). Trimming removed 5 bases at V and 4 bases at J, with 15 bases between. CDR1 is SEHNR and CDR2 is FQNEAQ in the germline V gene (reference sequence). This CDR3 has 15 residues. DNA of the CDR3: TGTGCCAGCAGCCCCCGGGGGGCGGTTTACAATGAGCAGTTCTTC. Translation: CASSPRGAVYNEQFF.

The chain recombines TRBV13 with TRBJ2-6; D gene ambiguous. The germline V gene encodes CDR1 PRHDT and CDR2 FYEKMQ (reference sequence). The CDR3 runs 15 residues. Trimming left V 2 bases short and J 1 base short, with 6 bases between. CDR3 amino acids: CASSLYSSGANVLTF. CDR3 DNA: TGTGCCAGCAGCTTATACTCGTCTGGGGCCAACGTCCTGACTTTC.

V gene TRBV12-5 combines with J gene TRBJ2-1, with TRBD2 matching over 11 bases. This CDR3 spans 17 amino acids. V dropped 6 bases and J dropped 7; count of bases not matched to a gene: 14. CDR1 is LGHNT, CDR2 FRNRAP, per germline. In DNA form, the CDR3 reads TGTGCTAGTGGCGCGGCCCACTCTAGCGGGAGGAAAAATGAGCAGTTCTTC. Encoded protein: CASGAAHSSGRKNEQFF.

The J gene is TRBJ2-7, the V gene TRBV5-1; the D gene is possibly TRBD2 (6 bases). This CDR3 has 17 residues. V gave up 4 bases and J gave up 3 bases, with 23 bases separating them. CDR1 and CDR2 (germline): SGHRS, YFSETQ. Here the CDR3 reads CASSPRGGPGGHYEQYF. CDR3 nucleotide sequence: TGCGCCAGCAGCCCCCGCGGAGGGCCGGGCGGACACTACGAGCAGTACTTC.

The chain joins TRBV10-3 to TRBJ2-3, with D perhaps matching TRBD2 (6 bases). Germline CDR1 reads ENHRY; CDR2 reads SYGVKD. Deletions cut 0 bases from V and 4 bases from J, with 11 bases between. The CDR3 loop spans 15 amino acids. CDR3 nucleotide sequence: TGTGCCATCAGTGAGTCGGGAGGCATCCCAGATACGCAGTATTTT. Amino acid sequence: CAISESGGIPDTQYF.

This clonotype was found a few times. The chain combines TRBV10-3 with TRBJ1-1; TRBD1 matches at 7 bases. This CDR3 region has 13 residues. Germline trimming cut 6 bases from V and 6 bases from J; bases unmatched to any gene: 7. CDR1 and CDR2 (germline): ENHRY, SYGVKD. The CDR3, as DNA: TGTGCCATCAGAGCGGGTGGGACAGCTGAAGCTTTCTTT. Protein sequence: CAIRAGGTAEAFF.

This clonotype has only a few counts. The chain combines TRBV12-3 or TRBV12-4 with TRBJ1-5, with a possible D match to TRBD1 (5 bases). The CDR3 consists of 15 residues. With 2 bases removed from V and 2 bases from J, the gap between germline ends came to 10 bases. The CDR3 loop reads CASSLMTAGNQPQHF. As DNA, the CDR3 is TGTGCCAGCAGTTTAATGACAGCTGGCAATCAGCCCCAGCATTTT.

This clonotype was seen only a few times. This chain uses TRBV28 with TRBJ2-3, with 10 nucleotides matching TRBD1. CDR3 length: 17 residues. Per germline, CDR1 MDHEN and CDR2 SYDVKM. Trimming cost V 0 bases and J 5 bases; bases outside gene matches: 8. This chain's CDR3 is CASSLWSGTGEGDTQYF. The CDR3 DNA reads TGTGCCAGCAGTTTATGGTCGGGGACAGGGGAGGGAGATACGCAGTATTTT.

The genes are TRBV3-1 and TRBJ1-1, with 11 positions matching TRBD1. In germline, CDR1 is LGHDT, CDR2 YNNKEL (reference sequence). The junction had 7 bases not matched to a gene; V was cut back by 6 bases and J by 4 bases. This CDR3 is built from 15 residues. CDR3 nucleotide sequence: TGTGCCAGCAGTCGCGGGACAGGGGGAGTCACTGAAGCTTTCTTT. This sequence encodes CASSRGTGGVTEAFF.

This clonotype was observed a handful of times. V gene TRBV4-2 combines with J gene TRBJ2-7; 7 bases fit TRBD2. Germline CDR1 is LGHNA and CDR2 is YNFKEQ. Trimming removed 4 bases from V and 7 bases from J; junction bases left unmatched: 13. The length of the CDR3 is 15 residues. Here the CDR3 DNA reads TGTGCCAGCAGCCCTTCCTCGCGGGAGATGAGGGAGCAGTACTTC. Translating gives CASSPSSREMREQYF.

This clonotype was seen a handful of times. V usage is TRBV12-3 or TRBV12-4 and J usage is TRBJ1-1, with a weak D call TRBD1 (6 bases). With 6 bases removed from V and 0 bases from J, the gap between germline ends came to 11 bases. The CDR3 covers 14 residues. CDR3 coding DNA: TGTGCCAGCAGGAGGGGGGAAATGAACACTGAAGCTTTCTTT. Its protein product is CASRRGEMNTEAFF.

This chain links TRBV15 with TRBJ2-1; TRBD2 agrees at 13 bases. V trimming: 1 base; J trimming: 8 bases; junction bases outside the gene matches: 5. The CDR3 covers 16 residues. From germline, CDR1 is LNHNV and CDR2 YYDKDF (reference sequence). This CDR3 reads CATSRARTSGSYEQFF. The CDR3 DNA reads TGTGCCACCAGCAGAGCCCGGACTAGCGGGAGCTATGAGCAGTTCTTC.

This rearrangement joins TRBV5-1 to TRBJ2-7, with D tentatively TRBD1 or TRBD2 (7 bases each). The V gene lost 4 bases and the J gene lost 3 bases, with 11 bases spanning the gap. The CDR3 spans 13 residues. In germline, CDR1 is SGHRS, CDR2 YFSETQ. This CDR3 is CASSRGDSYEQYV. In nucleotides, the CDR3 is TGCGCCAGCAGCCGGGGGGACAGCTACGAGCAGTACGTC.

This sequence joins TRBV5-1 and TRBJ2-5; D is perhaps TRBD2 (5 bases). The CDR3 is made up of 15 amino acids. Germline V gene sequence: CDR1 SGHRS, CDR2 YFSETQ. Trimming shortened V by 6 bases and J by 2 bases, and 17 bases separated the two germline ends. CDR3 in DNA: TGCGCCAGCACCGCCCCTACCGGGGTACAAGAGACCCAGTACTTC. The encoded protein is CASTAPTGVQETQYF.

This chain uses TRBV20-1 with TRBJ2-1, with D possibly matching TRBD2 (7 bases). The CDR3 is 14 residues long. CDR1 is DFQATT and CDR2 is SNEGSKA in the germline V gene (reference sequence). Trimming cost V 3 bases and J 2 bases, with 11 bases left between them. CDR3 nucleotides: TGCAGTGCTAGTCGCGGGGGCCCCTACAATGAGCAGTTCTTC. This codes for CSASRGGPYNEQFF.

This clonotype has only a few counts. The chain recombines TRBV19 with TRBJ2-1; D ambiguous. V shed 6 bases and J shed 0 bases, with 6 bases lying between them. The CDR3 covers 13 residues. CDR1 and CDR2 (germline): LNHDA, SQIVND (reference sequence). CDR3 sequence (DNA): TGTGCCAGTAGATCTAGCTCCTACAATGAGCAGTTCTTC. Protein sequence: CASRSSSYNEQFF.

This clonotype was seen a handful of times. The chain couples TRBV20-1 to TRBJ2-1; 11 bases align to TRBD1. V lost 5 bases, J lost 9 bases, and 6 bases stayed unmatched. The CDR3 loop spans 13 amino acids. Germline V gene data show CDR1 as DFQATT and CDR2 as SNEGSKA (reference sequence). The chain's CDR3 is CSAEGTGGTEQFF. Written as DNA, the CDR3 is TGCAGTGCTGAGGGGACAGGGGGGACTGAGCAGTTCTTC.

The V and J genes are TRBV12-3 or TRBV12-4 and TRBJ2-2; unclear D gene. The CDR3 covers 14 residues. Trimming removed 2 bases from V and 5 bases from J, with 9 bases in between. The CDR3 sequence: CASSLNTRTGELFF. The CDR3 bases are TGTGCCAGCAGTTTAAATACTCGAACCGGGGAGCTGTTTTTT.

The rearrangement links TRBV12-3 or TRBV12-4 to TRBJ1-2; 9 bases line up with TRBD1. Unmatched junction bases numbered 1, after V lost 3 bases and J lost 2 bases. The CDR3 totals 14 residues. In nucleotides, the CDR3 is TGTGCCAGCAGTTTTGACAGGGGGAACTATGGCTACACCTTC. This gives the protein CASSFDRGNYGYTF.

Here the CDR3 reads CATSETGVNTGELFF. The CDR3 DNA reads as TGTGCCACCAGTGAGACAGGGGTGAACACCGGGGAGCTGTTTTTT. The rearrangement uses TRBV24-1 and TRBJ2-2; 8 bases match TRBD1. After removal of 4 bases from V and 1 base from J, the junction contained 1 base not matched to a gene. The CDR3 spans 15 residues. The germline V gene encodes CDR1 KGHDR and CDR2 SFDVKD.

This clonotype has a handful of counts. The rearrangement links TRBV10-3 to TRBJ1-2; D remains ambiguous. Germline-derived CDR1 and CDR2 are ENHRY and SYGVKD. Deletions cut 2 bases from V and 8 bases from J, with 15 bases between. The CDR3 sequence is 14 residues long. The chain's CDR3 is CAISEDQTPGGYTF. The CDR3 bases are TGTGCCATCAGTGAGGACCAAACCCCGGGGGGCTACACCTTC.

The chain couples TRBV5-1 to TRBJ2-1; 9 nucleotides match TRBD1. CDR1 SGHRS and CDR2 YFSETQ come from the germline V gene. There are 14 residues in the CDR3. V lost 0 bases and J lost 8; bases outside the gene matches: 3. The CDR3, as DNA: TGCGCCAGCAGCTTGGTGACAGGGGGGTATGAGCAGTTCTTC. Translated, it gives CASSLVTGGYEQFF.

This chain connects TRBV5-6 to TRBJ2-1, with unresolved D. This CDR3 region has 14 residues. Germline-derived CDR1 and CDR2 are SGHDT and YYEEEE. V lost 0 bases and J lost 4, with 8 bases in between. The CDR3 loop is CASSLGYDYNEQFF. The CDR3 region has the DNA TGTGCCAGCAGCTTGGGATACGATTACAATGAGCAGTTCTTC.

The V gene is TRBV2, the J gene TRBJ2-2, with 8 bases lining up with TRBD2. The V and J ends lost 6 bases and 0 bases, in that order; junction bases with no gene match: 3. Germline V lookup: CDR1 SNHLY, CDR2 FYNNEI. The CDR3 length is 15 residues. This CDR3 reads CASSREGANTGELFF. The CDR3 coding sequence is TGTGCCAGCAGCCGGGAGGGGGCGAACACCGGGGAGCTGTTTTTT.